Listed here are 24 T cell receptor beta chains from one sample, sequenced in a study of brain T cells in children with intractable seizures. Profiled with immunoSEQ multiplex PCR; TCRdb holds only in-frame clones, not every one. There are 300,000 to 400,000 clones in the sample; about 94% occur only once, and 5.7% lies in the top ten. This sample's time point: blood from clinic visit 5 months post-surgery; TSC patient then seizure free. Material: peripheral blood, obtained less than 6 months after surgery. All receptors come from a boy in the first two years of life with tuberous sclerosis and intractable seizures.

The chain combines TRBV30 with TRBJ1-2; D is uncertain. The V end lost 1 base, the J end lost 6 bases, and 15 bases lay between the germline ends. The CDR3 is 14 residues long. The germline CDR1 and CDR2 sequences are GTSNPN and SVGIG (reference sequence). The CDR3 loop reads CAWSGYGPSDGYTF. For the CDR3, the DNA is TGTGCCTGGAGTGGATACGGACCCTCTGATGGCTACACCTTC.

The chain combines TRBV7-3 with TRBJ2-1; 16 nucleotides agree with TRBD2. CDR3 length: 15 residues. Germline values: CDR1 SGHTA, CDR2 FQGTGA. Trimming took 2 bases from V and 15 from J; bases not matched to a gene: 7. CDR3 bases: TGTGCCAGCAGCTTAGAGGGGACTAGCGGGGGGGCCCGGTTCTTC. It is translated as CASSLEGTSGGARFF.

CDR3 sequence: CASSRLAENTGELFF. The CDR3 DNA reads TGTGCCAGCAGCAGACTAGCCGAGAACACCGGGGAGCTGTTTTTT. The gene calls are TRBV3-1 (or the pseudogene TRBV3-2) and TRBJ2-2; 7 bases line up with TRBD2. With 5 bases clipped from V and 1 base from J, the junction kept 4 bases outside the gene matches. The CDR3 is 15 residues long. The germline gives CDR1 LGHDT, CDR2 YNNKEL (reference sequence).

This clone has more than one count but fewer than ten. This sample also contains other DNA sequences that code for the same CDR3. The V and J genes are TRBV3-1 (or the pseudogene TRBV3-2) and TRBJ2-6; no definite D call. The CDR3 spans 15 residues. Trimming left V 0 bases short and J 0 bases short, with 3 bases between. Germline values: CDR1 LGHDT, CDR2 YNNKEL (reference sequence). For the CDR3, the DNA is TGTGCCAGCAGCCAAGACAACTCTGGGGCCAACGTCCTGACTTTC. This sequence encodes CASSQDNSGANVLTF.

The chain joins TRBV19 to TRBJ2-7; weak D call: TRBD1 (6 bases). CDR3 length equals 15 residues. The V gene lost 6 bases and the J gene lost 5 bases, with 20 bases spanning the gap. Germline lookup yields CDR1 LNHDA and CDR2 SQIVND (reference sequence). The CDR3 DNA sequence: TGTGCCAGTAGCCCCCTCCCAGGTCAGGGGAACGAGCAGTACTTC. It codes for CASSPLPGQGNEQYF.

J is TRBJ1-6 and V is TRBV7-9; D is perhaps TRBD1 (5 bases). CDR3 length: 15 amino acids. CDR1 SEHNR and CDR2 FQNEAQ come from the germline V gene (reference sequence). Trimming shortened V by 1 base and J by 10 bases, and 14 bases separated the two germline ends. CDR3 nucleotide sequence: TGTGCCAGCAGCTTAGTTCAGGGAGGGAAATCACCCCTCCACTTT. Its translation: CASSLVQGGKSPLHF.

Points on this clone: One junction end does not reproduce the germline sequence, and a read error may be involved. V is TRBV7-7 and J is TRBJ2-5; the match to TRBD2 covers 13 bases. The CDR3 covers 18 residues. CDR1 SSHAT and CDR2 FNYEAQ come from the germline V gene (reference sequence). The CDR3 protein is CASSFLSLAGGAQETQYF. In DNA, the CDR3 is TGTGCTAGCAGCTTCCTCTCACTAGCGGGGGGGGCCCAAGAGACCCAGTACTTC.

The V gene is TRBV7-2, the J gene TRBJ2-1; 7 bases match TRBD2. Germline CDR1 and CDR2: SGHTA and FQGNSA. This CDR3 region has 17 residues. The junction had 11 bases not matched to a gene; V was cut back by 5 bases and J by 1 base. The CDR3 loop reads CASSRFGGEQSYNEQFF. CDR3 in DNA: TGTGCCAGCAGCCGCTTTGGGGGGGAACAATCCTACAATGAGCAGTTCTTC.

This clone was observed a single time. Here the CDR3 reads CASSLSWMGNTEAFF. The DNA of the CDR3 is TGTGCCAGCAGTTTATCATGGATGGGGAACACTGAAGCTTTCTTT. The J gene is TRBJ1-1, the V gene TRBV27; D gene unclear. The germline V and J ends were trimmed by 0 bases and 1 base, with 9 bases remaining between them. Looked up from germline, CDR1 is MNHEY and CDR2 is SMNVEV (reference sequence). The CDR3 has 15 amino acids.

The chain combines TRBV30 with TRBJ2-7, with TRBD2 identical over 10 bases. Unmatched junction bases numbered 13, after V lost 2 bases and J lost 3 bases. Germline assignment: CDR1 GTSNPN and CDR2 SVGIG (reference sequence). The CDR3 is 17 amino acids. DNA for the CDR3: TGTGCCTGGAGTCCATTGGGGCTAGCGGGGGACAACTACGAGCAGTACTTC. As protein: CAWSPLGLAGDNYEQYF.

This clone showed up just once. This chain links TRBV24-1 with TRBJ2-5; D unresolved. V was clipped by 0 bases and J by 4 bases, with 2 bases between them. CDR1 is KGHDR, CDR2 SFDVKD, per germline. CDR3 length: 12 residues. The CDR3 nucleotides are TGTGCCACCAGTGATTTGCTAGAGACCCAGTACTTC. This encodes CATSDLLETQYF.

The chain is built from TRBV27 and TRBJ2-5; 7 bases match TRBD2. The length of the CDR3 is 15 residues. Germline lookup yields CDR1 MNHEY and CDR2 SMNVEV (reference sequence). Losses at the gene ends were 0 bases for V and 6 bases for J; bases not matched to a gene: 7. As DNA, the CDR3 is TGTGCCAGCAGTTTATCGATGGAGGGACTACAGACCCAGTACTTC. Translated, it gives CASSLSMEGLQTQYF.

This clone turned up a few times. The chain is built from TRBV6-6 and TRBJ1-3; D call uncertain. Germline V gene lookup returns CDR1 MNHNY and CDR2 SVGAGI (reference sequence). Trimming shortened V by 8 bases and J by 0 bases, and 11 bases separated the two germline ends. The CDR3 has 14 amino acids. The DNA of the CDR3 is TGTGCCAGCGCCACGGGAAGCTCTGGAAACACCATATATTTT. Protein sequence: CASATGSSGNTIYF.

Worth noting for this clone: The sample carries other DNA sequences with the same CDR3. V is TRBV7-9 and J is TRBJ2-6, with no clear D. The germline gives CDR1 SEHNR, CDR2 FQNEAQ (reference sequence). The CDR3 runs to 14 residues. V lost 1 base, J lost 2 bases, and 3 bases lay in between. The CDR3 sequence is CASSLGAGANVLTF. The CDR3 DNA is TGTGCCAGCAGCTTAGGGGCTGGGGCCAACGTCCTGACTTTC.

This chain joins TRBV5-1 and TRBJ2-3; TRBD2 agrees at 7 bases. Germline CDR1 reads SGHRS; CDR2 reads YFSETQ. This CDR3 is built from 14 residues. The J segment lost 4 bases and the V segment lost 4 bases, leaving 6 bases of the junction unmatched. Here the CDR3 reads CASSQGLVSDTQYF. In DNA, the CDR3 is TGCGCCAGCAGCCAAGGACTAGTCTCAGATACGCAGTATTTT.

A few counts support this clone. The genes are TRBV29-1 and TRBJ2-1; 9 bases map to TRBD1. J gave up 11 bases and V 6 bases, and 8 bases lay outside the gene matches. This CDR3 contains 12 residues. The germline V gene encodes CDR1 SQVTM and CDR2 ANQGSEA. CDR3 nucleotide sequence: TGCAGCGTGGAACAGGGGGCAAGGAAGCAGTTCTTC. Translating it yields CSVEQGARKQFF.

The chain has TRBV19 and TRBJ1-1; 7 nucleotides align to TRBD1. The V segment lost 1 base and the J segment 0 bases; nucleotides outside the gene matches: 5. Germline CDR1 and CDR2: LNHDA and SQIVND (reference sequence). The CDR3 is 16 residues long. CDR3 nucleotides: TGTGCCAGTAGTATAGCTCGGGACAGCGTGAACACTGAAGCTTTCTTT. It codes for CASSIARDSVNTEAFF.

About this clone itself: Other DNA sequences within the sample encode an identical CDR3. The gene calls are TRBV5-4 and TRBJ2-7; 9 nucleotides line up with TRBD1. Looked up from germline, CDR1 is SGHNT and CDR2 is YYREEE (reference sequence). J lost 2 bases, V lost 4 bases, and 4 bases had no gene match. The CDR3 has 14 residues. CDR3 DNA: TGTGCCAGCAGCCCGGGACAGGGCGCCTACGAGCAGTACTTC. It yields the protein CASSPGQGAYEQYF.

This clone was counted once. The V and J genes are TRBV4-1 and TRBJ2-3; tentatively, D is TRBD1 (5 bases). This CDR3 is 15 amino acids long. The ends were cut back, 5 bases at V and 3 bases at J, with 15 bases in the middle. The germline V gene has CDR1 MGHRA and CDR2 YSYEKL. This chain's CDR3 is CASSYLQGKTDTQYF. Here the CDR3 DNA reads TGCGCCAGCAGCTACCTCCAGGGTAAAACAGATACGCAGTATTTT.

The V call is TRBV3-1 (or the pseudogene TRBV3-2), the J call TRBJ1-6, with unresolved D. The V gene's germline CDR1 is LGHDT and CDR2 YNNKEL (reference sequence). Trimming cost V 1 base and J 5 bases, with 6 bases left between them. This CDR3 contains 14 residues. DNA for the CDR3: TGTGCCAGCAGCCAAGCTCATGATAATTCACCCCTCCACTTT. It translates to CASSQAHDNSPLHF.

This rearrangement joins TRBV19 to TRBJ1-1; the match to TRBD1 covers 7 bases. J gave up 1 base and V 5 bases, and 10 bases lay outside the gene matches. The CDR3 has 16 amino acids. In germline, CDR1 is LNHDA, CDR2 SQIVND (reference sequence). For the CDR3, the DNA is TGTGCCAGTAGTCTAATAGGGACAGCTCAGAACACTGAAGCTTTCTTT. Amino acids: CASSLIGTAQNTEAFF.

The CDR3 reads CASSASGTVAKNIQYF. CDR3 DNA: TGTGCCAGCAGTGCATCCGGGACAGTAGCCAAAAACATTCAGTACTTC. The chain recombines TRBV6-1 with TRBJ2-4; 7 bases match TRBD1. From germline, CDR1 is MNHNS and CDR2 SASEGT. After removal of 4 bases from V and 0 bases from J, the junction contained 6 bases not matched to a gene. The CDR3 consists of 16 residues.

This clone was counted a single time. The chain joins TRBV9 to TRBJ1-2; 7 nucleotides agree with TRBD1. V was pared by 8 bases and J by 2 bases, with 6 bases of the junction left unmatched. The CDR3 has 13 residues. The germline V gene encodes CDR1 SGDLS and CDR2 YYNGEE. CDR3 protein: CASGQAQNYGYTF. DNA for the CDR3: TGTGCCAGTGGACAGGCCCAGAACTATGGCTACACCTTC.

The chain recombines TRBV5-5 with TRBJ2-7; TRBD2 is a possible D gene (5 bases). The V gene lost 4 bases and the J gene lost 0 bases, with 14 bases spanning the gap. This CDR3 region has 15 residues. Germline values: CDR1 SGHKS, CDR2 YYEKEE (reference sequence). Written as DNA, the CDR3 is TGTGCCAGCAGCCCAGAGGGTTACCCCTCCTACGAGCAGTACTTC. This encodes CASSPEGYPSYEQYF.